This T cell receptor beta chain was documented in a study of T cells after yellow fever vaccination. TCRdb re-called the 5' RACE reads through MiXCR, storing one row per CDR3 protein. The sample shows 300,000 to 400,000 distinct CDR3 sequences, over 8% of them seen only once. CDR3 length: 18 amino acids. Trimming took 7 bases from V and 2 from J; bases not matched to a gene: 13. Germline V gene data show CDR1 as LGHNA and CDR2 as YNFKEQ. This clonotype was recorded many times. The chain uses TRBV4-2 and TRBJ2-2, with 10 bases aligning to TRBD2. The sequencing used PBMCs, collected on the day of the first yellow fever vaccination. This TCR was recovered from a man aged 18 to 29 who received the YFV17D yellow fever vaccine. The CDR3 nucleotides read TGTGCCAGCACCCTAAGCCCTAGCGGGGGAGTCAACACCGGGGAGCTGTTTTTT. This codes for CASTLSPSGGVNTGELFF.